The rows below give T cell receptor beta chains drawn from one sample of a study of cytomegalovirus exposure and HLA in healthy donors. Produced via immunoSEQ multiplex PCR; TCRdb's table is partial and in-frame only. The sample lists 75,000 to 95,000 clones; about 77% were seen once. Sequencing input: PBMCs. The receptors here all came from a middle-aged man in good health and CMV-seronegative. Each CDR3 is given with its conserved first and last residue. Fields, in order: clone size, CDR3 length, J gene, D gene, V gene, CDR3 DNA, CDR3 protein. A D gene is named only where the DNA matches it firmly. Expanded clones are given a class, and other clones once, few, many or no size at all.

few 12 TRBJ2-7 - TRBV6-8 TGTGCCAGCATCCCGGTCTCCTACGAGCAGTACTTC CASIPVSYEQYF
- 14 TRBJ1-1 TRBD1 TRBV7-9 TGTGCCAGCAGTCCACAGGGGGCGGTTACTGAAGCTTTCTTT CASSPQGAVTEAFF
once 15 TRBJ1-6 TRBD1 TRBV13 TGTGCCAGCAGCATTCGACAGGGGGCGAATTCACCCCTCCACTTT CASSIRQGANSPLHF
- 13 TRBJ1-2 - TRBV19 TGTGCCAGCCGAAGAACGAGTGCGTATGGCTACACCTTC CASRRTSAYGYTF
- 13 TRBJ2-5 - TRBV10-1 TGCGCCAGCAGTACCGACAGCCAAGAGACCCAGTACTTC CASSTDSQETQYF
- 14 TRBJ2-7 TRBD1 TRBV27 TGTGCCAGCACGTCCGGGACAGGGGTGGACGAGCAGTACTTC CASTSGTGVDEQYF
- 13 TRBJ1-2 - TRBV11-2 TGTGCCAGCAGCCCACAGGGCAACTATGGCTACACCTTC CASSPQGNYGYTF
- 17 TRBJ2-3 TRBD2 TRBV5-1 TGCGCCAGCAGCCGTTCCGGGACTAGCGGGACCACAGATACGCAGTATTTT CASSRSGTSGTTDTQYF
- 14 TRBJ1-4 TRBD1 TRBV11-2 TGTGCCAGCAGCCCGGACAGGTTTAATGAAAAACTGTTTTTT CASSPDRFNEKLFF
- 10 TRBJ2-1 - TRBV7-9 TGTTCCAGCAGCCGGAATGAGCAGTTCTTC CSSSRNEQFF
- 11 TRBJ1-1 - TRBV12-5 TGTGCTAGTGCCGGAGCGGTAGAAGCTTTCTTT CASAGAVEAFF
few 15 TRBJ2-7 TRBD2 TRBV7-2 TGTGCCAGCAGCACTACGCGGGGGACTCTGGGGGAGCAGTACTTC CASSTTRGTLGEQYF
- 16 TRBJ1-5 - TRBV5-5 TGTGCCAGCAGCTTGTGGGCCCCGAGGGAGGGGGTGCCCCAGCATTTT CASSLWAPREGVPQHF
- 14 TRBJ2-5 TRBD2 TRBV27 TGTGCCAGCAGTTTGGCGGGGGGGCAAGAGACCCAGTACTTC CASSLAGGQETQYF
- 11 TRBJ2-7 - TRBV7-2 TGTGCCAGCAGCTCCTACCTCGAGCAGTACTTC CASSSYLEQYF
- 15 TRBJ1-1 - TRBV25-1 TGTGCCAGCAGCACTTCAGCAGGGATGAACACTGAAGCTTTCTTT CASSTSAGMNTEAFF
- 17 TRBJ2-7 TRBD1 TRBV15 TGTGCCACCAGCAGAGACCTGTCTGTGACAGGGTCCTACGAGCAGTACTTC CATSRDLSVTGSYEQYF
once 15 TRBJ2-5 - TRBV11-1 TGTGCCAGCAGCCAAGCAACAGGGTACCGTGAGACCCAGTACTTC CASSQATGYRETQYF
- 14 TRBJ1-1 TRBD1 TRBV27 TGTGCCAGCAAGACCGGGACAGGGTTTACTGAAGCTTTCTTT CASKTGTGFTEAFF
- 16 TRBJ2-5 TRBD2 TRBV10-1 TGCGCCATCTTCCTCCTAGCGGGGGGAATAAAAGAGACCCAGTACTTC CAIFLLAGGIKETQYF
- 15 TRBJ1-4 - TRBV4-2 TGTGCCAGCAGCCAAGACGCCAGGGGTTCCGAAAAACTGTTTTTT CASSQDARGSEKLFF
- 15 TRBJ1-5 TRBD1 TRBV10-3 TGTGCCATCAGTGAAACCGGGGGACAGGGTCAGCCCCAGCATTTT CAISETGGQGQPQHF
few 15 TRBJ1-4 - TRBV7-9 TGTGCCAACCCCCCCGAGGGGGCAACTAATGAAAAACTGTTTTTT CANPPEGATNEKLFF
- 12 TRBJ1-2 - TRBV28 TGTGCCAGCAGTTTAAAACAGTATGGCTACACCTTC CASSLKQYGYTF
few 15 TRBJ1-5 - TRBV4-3 TGCGCCAGCAGCCAAGACCGGGACATCAATCAGCCCCAGCATTTT CASSQDRDINQPQHF
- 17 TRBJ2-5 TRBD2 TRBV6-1 TGTGCCAGCAGTGGTACTAGCGGGGGGTTCGGTTTAGAGACCCAGTACTTC CASSGTSGGFGLETQYF
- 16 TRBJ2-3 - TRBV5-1 TGCGCCAGCAGCCGAGGATGGTCGGGAGACACAGATACGCAGTATTTT CASSRGWSGDTDTQYF
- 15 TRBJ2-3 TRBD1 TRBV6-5 TGTGCCAGCAGTCGCGGACAGGGGGTCACAGATACGCAGTATTTT CASSRGQGVTDTQYF
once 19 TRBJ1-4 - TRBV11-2 TGTGCCAGCAGCTTAGGAAGGTTGAGTAGATCGCGGGGCCATGAAAAACTGTTTTTT CASSLGRLSRSRGHEKLFF
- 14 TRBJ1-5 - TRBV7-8 TGTGCCAGCAGCTTAGAATCTTCCCATCAGCCCCAGCATTTT CASSLESSHQPQHF
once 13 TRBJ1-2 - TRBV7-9 TGTGCCAGCAGCTCAGACGCGGGCTATGGCTACACCTTC CASSSDAGYGYTF
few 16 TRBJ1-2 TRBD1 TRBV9 TGTGCCAGCAGCGTAGAGGCCAACAGGGGCGTGGGTGGCTACACCTTC CASSVEANRGVGGYTF
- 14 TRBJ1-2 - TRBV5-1 TGCGCCAGCAGCCAGACAGGAGAGAACTATGGCTACACCTTC CASSQTGENYGYTF
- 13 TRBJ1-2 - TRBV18 TGTGCCAGCTCACCTAGAGAGGTCGATGGCTACACCTTC CASSPREVDGYTF
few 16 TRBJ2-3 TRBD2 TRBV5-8 TGTGCCAGCAGCCGTCTAGTTAGCGGGGACACAGATACGCAGTATTTT CASSRLVSGDTDTQYF
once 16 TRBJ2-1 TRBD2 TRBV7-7 TGTGCTAGCAGCCAACTAGCGTCAGCACCCTACAATGAGCAGTTCTTC CASSQLASAPYNEQFF
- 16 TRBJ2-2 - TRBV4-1 TGCGCCAGCAGCCAACCACTAGTAGTTCGGCCCGGGGAGCTGTTTTTT CASSQPLVVRPGELFF
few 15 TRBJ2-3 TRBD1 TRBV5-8 TGTGCCAGCAGCTTTGTGACAGGGAGCACAGATACGCAGTATTTT CASSFVTGSTDTQYF
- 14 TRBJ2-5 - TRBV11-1 TGTGCCAGCAGCTTAAGTAGGGGATCGCTGACTCAGTACTTC CASSLSRGSLTQYF
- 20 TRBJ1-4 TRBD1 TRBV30 TGTGCCTGGAGTATATTCACGGGACAGGGGGTTACTGCAACTAATGAAAAACTGTTTTTT CAWSIFTGQGVTATNEKLFF
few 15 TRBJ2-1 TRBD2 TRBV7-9 TGTGCCAGCAGCTTGGAGACTAGCGCCTACAATGAGCAGTTCTTC CASSLETSAYNEQFF
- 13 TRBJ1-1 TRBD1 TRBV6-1 TGTGCCAGCAGAGACAGGGGGTACACTGAAGCTTTCTTT CASRDRGYTEAFF